This T cell receptor (beta chain) was identified during a study of cytomegalovirus exposure and HLA in healthy donors. Profiling relied on immunoSEQ multiplex PCR, and the TCRdb table lists in-frame clones only, not all of them. Here the sample spans 130,000 to 150,000 clones, 90% to 95% being singletons. Germline V lookup: CDR1 WNHNN, CDR2 SYGVQD (reference sequence). This CDR3 has 10 residues. The V and J ends lost 5 bases and 6 bases respectively, with 4 bases between them. A remark on this clone: Its antigen is not known.

Study observations and caveats: Cytomegalovirus association was listed for 164 TCR beta chains. Reported results showed that the classifier diagnosed cytomegalovirus status with high specificity and sensitivity.

J is TRBJ2-5 and V is TRBV10-1; D remains ambiguous. Sequences were obtained from PBMCs. The receptor's source is a man between 18 and 29 years old in good health and CMV-seronegative. The CDR3, as DNA: TGCGCCAGCAGTCCTAAGACCCAGTACTTC. It yields the protein CASSPKTQYF.